The T cell receptor beta chain under discussion was sequenced for a study of blood T cell repertoires in COVID-19. Germline V CDR1 and CDR2: LGHDT, YNNKEL (reference sequence). The CDR3 is 13 amino acids. Trimming left V 5 bases short and J 1 base short, with 8 bases between. The protocol was immunoSEQ multiplex PCR, while the TCRdb copy is restricted to in-frame clones and leaves out a portion. The sample lists around 250,000 clones; about four fifths were seen once. The receptor was isolated from a man aged 80 or over with acute or convalescent COVID-19. Input material: peripheral blood. The chain employs TRBV3-1 (or the pseudogene TRBV3-2) and TRBJ1-1; D is unclear. The DNA for the CDR3 is TGTGCCAGCAGCTCAACAGCGAACACTGAAGCTTTCTTT. Amino acids: CASSSTANTEAFF.